Presented here are 17 T cell receptor beta chains from one specimen sequenced in a study of shared clonotypes between healthy human individuals. The assay was immunoSEQ multiplex PCR, and TCRdb's table has in-frame clones only and misses some. Here the sample spans around 2,100,000 clones, over 85% being singletons. Terminally differentiated effector memory CD45RA+ cells were left out of the naive CD8 fraction, which was CD45RO-negative and positively selected for CCR7. The source material was naive CD8+ T cells sorted from blood. Source of these receptors: a man between 18 and 35 years old in good health.

The chain is built from TRBV6-4 and TRBJ2-2, with D perhaps TRBD1 (6 bases). This CDR3 comprises 12 residues. The germline V gene encodes CDR1 MRHNA and CDR2 SNTAGT. Trimming took 10 bases from V and 6 from J, leaving 12 bases between them. CDR3 in amino acids: CATNRDPGELFF. CDR3 DNA: TGTGCCACCAACAGGGACCCCGGGGAGCTGTTTTTT.

The gene calls are TRBV4-1 and TRBJ2-7, with 9 bases matching TRBD2. J gave up 3 bases and V 0 bases, and 6 bases lay outside the gene matches. The length of the CDR3 is 16 residues. Looked up from germline, CDR1 is MGHRA and CDR2 is YSYEKL. The CDR3 nucleotides read TGCGCCAGCAGCCAAGATGCTAGCGGGACGATCTACGAGCAGTACTTC. Translating it yields CASSQDASGTIYEQYF.

This rearrangement joins TRBV27 to TRBJ2-3; 9 nucleotides match TRBD1. This CDR3 has 15 amino acids. Trimming cost V 5 bases and J 3 bases; bases outside gene matches: 6. In germline, CDR1 is MNHEY, CDR2 SMNVEV (reference sequence). The DNA of the CDR3 is TGTGCCAGCAGTCTGGGGACAGGGTGGACAGATACGCAGTATTTT. Protein: CASSLGTGWTDTQYF.

J is TRBJ1-4 and V is TRBV27; D ambiguous. V lost 8 bases, J lost 8 bases, and 9 bases lay in between. The CDR3 contains 11 residues. CDR1 and CDR2 from the germline V gene are MNHEY and SMNVEV (reference sequence). The CDR3 DNA reads TGTGCCAGCGGTGGCGGGGAAAAACTGTTTTTT. It codes for CASGGGEKLFF.

This chain joins TRBV5-4 and TRBJ1-1; perhaps TRBD1 as D (6 bases). The V end lost 4 bases, the J end lost 6 bases, and 16 bases lay between the germline ends. CDR3 length: 14 residues. In germline, CDR1 is SGHNT, CDR2 YYREEE (reference sequence). In DNA, the CDR3 is TGTGCCAGCAGCCCAGGCTTGACAGGTCCTGAAGCTTTCTTT. Amino acids: CASSPGLTGPEAFF.

The CDR3 DNA follows: TGCGCCAGCAGTCCTAGGGGGGAAGGTGAGCAGTTCTTC. Protein: CASSPRGEGEQFF. This rearrangement joins TRBV4-1 to TRBJ2-1; tentatively, D is TRBD1 or TRBD2 (6 bases each). Germline values: CDR1 MGHRA, CDR2 YSYEKL. The V end was cut by 6 bases, the J end by 9 bases, with 15 bases between. This CDR3 spans 13 amino acids.

The V gene is TRBV7-6, the J gene TRBJ2-3, with D unclear. V lost 0 bases to trimming and J lost 0 bases, with 7 bases between them. Per the germline V gene, CDR1 is SGHVS and CDR2 is FNYEAQ. The CDR3 is 15 amino acids. The CDR3 is CASSLAPFSTDTQYF. For the CDR3, the DNA is TGTGCCAGCAGCTTAGCCCCCTTCAGCACAGATACGCAGTATTTT.

The chain is built from TRBV4-1 and TRBJ1-4; D gene uncertain. CDR1 is MGHRA, CDR2 YSYEKL, per germline. V shed 5 bases and J shed 7 bases, with 14 bases lying between them. The CDR3 is made up of 14 amino acids. CDR3 coding DNA: TGCGCCAGCAGCTTTACGGCAGCAGCTGAAAAACTGTTTTTT. Its protein product is CASSFTAAAEKLFF.

With respect to this clone: The sample carries other DNA sequences with the same CDR3. The chain couples TRBV27 to TRBJ2-2; 11 nucleotides agree with TRBD2. Germline assignment: CDR1 MNHEY and CDR2 SMNVEV (reference sequence). This CDR3 contains 14 residues. The J segment lost 6 bases and the V segment lost 6 bases, leaving 3 bases of the junction unmatched. Here the CDR3 DNA reads TGTGCCAGCAGATTAGCGGGAGGGCCCGGGGAGCTGTTTTTT. Translating it yields CASRLAGGPGELFF.

This chain joins TRBV7-9 and TRBJ2-7; D gene unclear. The CDR3 totals 14 residues. The V gene lost 5 bases and the J gene lost 2 bases, with 13 bases spanning the gap. The germline V gene has CDR1 SEHNR and CDR2 FQNEAQ (reference sequence). For the CDR3, the DNA is TGTGCCAGCAGCCCACTACAAGACACCTACGAGCAGTACTTC. Protein: CASSPLQDTYEQYF.

The chain carries TRBV28 and TRBJ1-2, with 9 bases fitting TRBD1. From germline, CDR1 is MDHEN and CDR2 SYDVKM. V was pared by 5 bases and J by 2 bases, with 3 bases of the junction left unmatched. The CDR3 is made up of 14 amino acids. CDR3 bases: TGTGCCAGCAGTCCGGGACAGGGAAACTATGGCTACACCTTC. Encoded protein: CASSPGQGNYGYTF.

V usage is TRBV7-6 and J usage is TRBJ1-6; D is possibly TRBD1 (5 bases). The V gene lost 1 base and the J gene lost 7 bases, with 20 bases spanning the gap. The CDR3 runs 18 residues. Per germline, CDR1 SGHVS and CDR2 FNYEAQ. CDR3 coding DNA: TGTGCCAGCAGCTTAGTACCCAGCAGGGTAGATTCGAATTCACCCCTCCACTTT. It specifies CASSLVPSRVDSNSPLHF.

V and J are TRBV6-1 and TRBJ2-1; D is undetermined. The germline V and J ends were trimmed by 2 bases and 2 bases, with 7 bases remaining between them. This CDR3 has 14 residues. The germline V gene encodes CDR1 MNHNS and CDR2 SASEGT. The CDR3: CASSEWATYNEQFF. Written as DNA, the CDR3 is TGTGCCAGCAGTGAATGGGCGACCTACAATGAGCAGTTCTTC.

V usage is TRBV27 and J usage is TRBJ2-1; a possible D gene is TRBD1 (5 bases). This CDR3 is 14 amino acids long. With 5 bases removed from V and 3 bases from J, the gap between germline ends came to 11 bases. Germline CDR1 reads MNHEY; CDR2 reads SMNVEV (reference sequence). This chain's CDR3 is CASSTGSGYNEQFF. In nucleotides, the CDR3 is TGTGCCAGCAGTACAGGATCTGGCTACAATGAGCAGTTCTTC.

This clone was seen just once. The chain joins TRBV29-1 to TRBJ2-1; 11 bases align to TRBD1. The CDR3 has 16 residues. V trimming: 8 bases; J trimming: 0 bases; junction bases outside the gene matches: 9. CDR1 is SQVTM, CDR2 ANQGSEA, per germline. Here the CDR3 DNA reads TGCAGCTTCGAGGACAGGGGGCCCCCCTCCTACAATGAGCAGTTCTTC. Protein: CSFEDRGPPSYNEQFF.

This chain joins TRBV5-1 and TRBJ1-1, with a weak D call TRBD1 (6 bases). The CDR3 extends over 16 amino acids. V was trimmed by 1 base and J by 4 bases, leaving 17 bases between them. In germline, CDR1 is SGHRS, CDR2 YFSETQ. DNA for the CDR3: TGCGCCAGCAGCTTGACCCTAGGGGGGTTGAGCACTGAAGCTTTCTTT. The encoded protein is CASSLTLGGLSTEAFF. The entire variable domain, with the rest obtained from reference TRBV5-1 and TRBJ1-1, is as follows: KAGVTQTPRYLIKTRGQQVTLSCSPISGHRSVSWYQQTPGQGLQFLFEYFSETQRNKGNFPGRFSGRQFSNSRSEMNVSTLELGDSALYLCASSLTLGGLSTEAFFGQGTRLTVV.

This chain links TRBV6-6 with TRBJ2-3; a possible D gene is TRBD2 (6 bases). The V gene lost 8 bases and the J gene lost 3 bases, with 9 bases spanning the gap. From germline, CDR1 is MNHNY and CDR2 SVGAGI (reference sequence). The CDR3 has 12 residues. CDR3 region: CASDGGTDTQYF. The CDR3 DNA follows: TGTGCCAGCGATGGGGGGACAGATACGCAGTATTTT.